This TCR beta chain was captured in a study of T cell responses to AZD1222 COVID-19 vaccine. Study details: Timing groups of about 4 and about 12 weeks for second doses were pooled.

Study outcomes and limitations: Scientists sampled the repertoires only once the peak T cell response had passed. Reports indicate that nearly half of spike-specific TCRs are directed at unmutated variant regions. Donors skewed white British and female; clonal diversity was possibly underestimated.

The CDR3 runs 15 residues. CDR1 SGHRS and CDR2 YFSETQ come from the germline V gene. The V gene lost 5 bases and the J gene lost 0 bases, with 13 bases spanning the gap. This table comes from immunoSEQ multiplex PCR, and its TCRdb copy is limited to in-frame clones, with some not included. The sample shows 140,000 to 150,000 clones, 92% of them seen only once. This clone was recorded only once. What it recognizes is unknown. The sequenced sample was peripheral blood, obtained on day 0 of AZD1222 vaccination. The chain joins TRBV5-1 to TRBJ2-3; D is tentatively TRBD1 or TRBD2 (5 bases each). This clonotype was sampled from an adult in good health. CDR3 loop: CASRPQGASTDTQYF. CDR3 DNA: TGCGCCAGCAGGCCCCAGGGAGCTAGCACAGATACGCAGTATTTT.